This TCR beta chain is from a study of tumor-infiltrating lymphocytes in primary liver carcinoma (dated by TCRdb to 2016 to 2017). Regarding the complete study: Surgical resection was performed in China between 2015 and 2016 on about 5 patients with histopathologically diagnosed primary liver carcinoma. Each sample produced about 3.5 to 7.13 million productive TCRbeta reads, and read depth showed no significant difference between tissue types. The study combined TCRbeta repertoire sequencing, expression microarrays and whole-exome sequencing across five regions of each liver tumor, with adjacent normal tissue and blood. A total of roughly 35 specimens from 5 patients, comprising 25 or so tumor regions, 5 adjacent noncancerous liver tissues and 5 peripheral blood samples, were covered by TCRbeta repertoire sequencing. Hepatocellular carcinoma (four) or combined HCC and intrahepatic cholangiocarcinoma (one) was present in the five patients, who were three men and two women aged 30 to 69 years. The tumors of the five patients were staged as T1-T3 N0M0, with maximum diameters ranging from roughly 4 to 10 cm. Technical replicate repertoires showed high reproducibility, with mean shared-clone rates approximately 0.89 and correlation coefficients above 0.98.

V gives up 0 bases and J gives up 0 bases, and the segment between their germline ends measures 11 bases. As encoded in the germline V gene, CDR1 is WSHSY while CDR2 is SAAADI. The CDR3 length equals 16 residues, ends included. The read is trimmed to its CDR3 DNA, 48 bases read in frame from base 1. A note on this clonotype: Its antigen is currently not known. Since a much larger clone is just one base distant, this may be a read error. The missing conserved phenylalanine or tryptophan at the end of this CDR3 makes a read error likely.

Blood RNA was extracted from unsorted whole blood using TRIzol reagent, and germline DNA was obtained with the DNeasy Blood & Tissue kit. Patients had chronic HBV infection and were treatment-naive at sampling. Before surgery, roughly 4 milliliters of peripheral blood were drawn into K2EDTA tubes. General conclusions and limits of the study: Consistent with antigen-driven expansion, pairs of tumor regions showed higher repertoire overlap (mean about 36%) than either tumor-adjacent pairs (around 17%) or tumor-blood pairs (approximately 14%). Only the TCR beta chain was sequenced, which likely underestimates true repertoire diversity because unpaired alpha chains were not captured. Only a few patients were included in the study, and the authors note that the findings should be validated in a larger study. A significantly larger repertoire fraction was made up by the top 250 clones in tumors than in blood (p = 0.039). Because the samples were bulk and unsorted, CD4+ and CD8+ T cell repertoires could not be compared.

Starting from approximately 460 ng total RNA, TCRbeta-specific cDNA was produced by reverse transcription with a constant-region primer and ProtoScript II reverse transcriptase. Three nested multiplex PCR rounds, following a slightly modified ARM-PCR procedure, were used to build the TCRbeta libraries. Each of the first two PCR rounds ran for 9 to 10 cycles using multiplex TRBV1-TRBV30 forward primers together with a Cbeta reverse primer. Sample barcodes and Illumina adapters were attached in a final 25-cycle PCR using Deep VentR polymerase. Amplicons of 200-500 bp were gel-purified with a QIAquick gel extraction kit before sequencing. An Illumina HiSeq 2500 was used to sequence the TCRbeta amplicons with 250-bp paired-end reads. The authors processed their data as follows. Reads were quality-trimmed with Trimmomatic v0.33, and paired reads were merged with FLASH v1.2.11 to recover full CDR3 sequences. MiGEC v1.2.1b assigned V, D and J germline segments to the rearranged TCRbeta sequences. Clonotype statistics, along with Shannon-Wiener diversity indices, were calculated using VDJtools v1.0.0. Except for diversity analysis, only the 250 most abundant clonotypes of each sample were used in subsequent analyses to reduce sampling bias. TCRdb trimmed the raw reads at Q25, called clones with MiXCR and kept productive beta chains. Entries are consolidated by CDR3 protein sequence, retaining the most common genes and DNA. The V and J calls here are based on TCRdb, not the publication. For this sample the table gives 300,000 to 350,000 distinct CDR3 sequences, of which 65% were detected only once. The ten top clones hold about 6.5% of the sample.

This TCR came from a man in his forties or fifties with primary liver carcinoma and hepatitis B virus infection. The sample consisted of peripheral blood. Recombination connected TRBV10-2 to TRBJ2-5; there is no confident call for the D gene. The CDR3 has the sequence CASSESWQRYQETQYS. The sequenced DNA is TGCGCCAGCAGTGAGTCATGGCAGAGATACCAAGAGACCCAGTACTCC.